This is a list of T cell receptor beta chains from one sample in a study of T cells in localized non-small cell lung cancer. The protocol was immunoSEQ multiplex PCR, while the TCRdb copy is restricted to in-frame clones and leaves out a portion. The sample includes about 59,000 clones, about 90% of them seen just once. Specimen: peripheral blood, collected before any cancer treatment. All receptors derive from a man aged 35 to 69 with stage I squamous cell lung carcinoma. Both conserved end residues are part of each CDR3. Each record gives: D gene, V gene, clone size, J gene, CDR3 protein, CDR3 DNA. A D gene is named only where the DNA matches it firmly. Clone size appears in some rows only: once, few, many, or a class for an expanded clone.

NA,TRBV27,NA,TRBJ2-7,CASRAYEQYF,TGTGCCAGCAGGGCCTACGAGCAGTACTTC
NA,TRBV4-2,NA,TRBJ1-5,CASSQEGGSNQPQHF,TGTGCCAGCAGCCAAGAAGGTGGGAGCAATCAGCCCCAGCATTTT
NA,TRBV7-2,NA,TRBJ1-1,CASSPSVPGHTEAFF,TGTGCCAGCAGCCCCTCGGTTCCGGGACACACTGAAGCTTTCTTT
TRBD1,TRBV5-1,NA,TRBJ2-7,CASSLEGQGSYEQYF,TGCGCCAGCAGCTTGGAGGGACAGGGATCCTACGAGCAGTACTTC
TRBD2,TRBV4-1,NA,TRBJ2-6,CASSQAPSGTASGANVLTF,TGCGCCAGCAGCCAAGCCCCTAGCGGGACCGCCTCTGGGGCCAACGTCCTGACTTTC
NA,TRBV5-4,once,TRBJ1-3,CASSLDRRAGNTIYF,TGTGCCAGCAGCTTAGACAGGAGGGCTGGAAACACCATATATTTT
NA,TRBV9,NA,TRBJ1-1,CASSADGGRWTEAFF,TGTGCCAGCAGCGCGGATGGGGGGCGATGGACTGAAGCTTTCTTT
NA,TRBV5-5,NA,TRBJ2-7,CASSLGGEQYF,TGTGCCAGCAGCTTGGGGGGTGAGCAGTACTTC
TRBD1,TRBV9,once,TRBJ1-2,CASSPGTGKMYGYTF,TGTGCCAGCAGCCCCGGGACAGGGAAGATGTATGGCTACACCTTC
NA,TRBV5-1,NA,TRBJ2-4,CATVPLQYF,TGCGCCACTGTACCCCTTCAGTACTTC
TRBD2,TRBV2,NA,TRBJ2-2,CASSESGGSNTGELFF,TGTGCCAGCAGTGAGAGCGGGGGATCGAACACCGGGGAGCTGTTTTTT
TRBD2,TRBV7-3,NA,TRBJ2-2,CASSLTRLAGALNTGELFF,TGTGCCAGCAGCTTAACCCGACTAGCGGGAGCCCTAAACACCGGGGAGCTGTTTTTT
NA,TRBV13,NA,TRBJ2-3,CASTGMGSDTQYF,TGTGCCAGCACAGGGATGGGATCAGATACGCAGTATTTT
TRBD1,TRBV5-5,NA,TRBJ1-5,CASSWETGYNQPQHF,TGTGCCAGCAGCTGGGAGACAGGGTACAATCAGCCCCAGCATTTT
NA,TRBV18,NA,TRBJ2-3,CASSPVVTLPDTQYF,TGTGCCAGCTCACCAGTAGTAACGCTCCCAGATACGCAGTATTTT
NA,TRBV28,NA,TRBJ1-2,CASSNNYGYTF,TGTGCCAGCAGTAACAACTATGGCTACACCTTC
NA,TRBV6-6,NA,TRBJ2-7,CASSYDRSGSEQYF,TGTGCCAGCAGTTATGACAGATCGGGTTCCGAGCAGTACTTC
NA,TRBV19,NA,TRBJ1-1,CASSIDAEDTEAFF,TGTGCCAGTAGTATCGACGCGGAGGACACTGAAGCTTTCTTT
TRBD1,TRBV30,few,TRBJ2-1,CAWLPRDREEQFF,TGTGCCTGGTTGCCCCGGGACAGGGAAGAGCAGTTCTTC
NA,TRBV11-2,NA,TRBJ1-5,CASSSTWGDQPQHF,TGTGCCAGCAGCTCCACGTGGGGCGATCAGCCCCAGCATTTT
NA,TRBV10-1,NA,TRBJ2-3,CASSDPRGSTDTQYF,TGCGCCAGCAGTGACCCGCGAGGAAGCACAGATACGCAGTATTTT
TRBD1,TRBV29-1,NA,TRBJ2-2,CSVQGASASRELFF,TGCAGCGTCCAGGGGGCGTCGGCATCTCGGGAGCTGTTTTTT
NA,TRBV4-2,NA,TRBJ1-3,CASSQESQGGNTIYF,TGTGCCAGCAGCCAAGAGTCCCAGGGTGGAAACACCATATATTTT
NA,TRBV21-1,NA,TRBJ1-3,CASSTPRGQGHTIYF,TGTGCCAGCAGCACTCCCCGGGGACAGGGTCACACCATATATTTT
NA,TRBV10-3,NA,TRBJ2-3,CAISDPAGGTDTQYF,TGTGCCATCAGTGACCCAGCTGGGGGCACAGATACGCAGTATTTT
TRBD2,TRBV6-5,NA,TRBJ2-3,CASTPGGDTQYF,TGTGCCAGCACCCCGGGGGGAGATACGCAGTATTTT
TRBD1,TRBV7-2,NA,TRBJ2-4,CASSPRTGDAIQYF,TGTGCCAGCAGCCCCCGGACAGGGGATGCCATTCAGTACTTC
NA,TRBV7-2,NA,TRBJ2-7,CASSHGSYEQYF,TGTGCCAGCAGCCATGGCTCCTACGAGCAGTACTTC
TRBD2,TRBV4-2,NA,TRBJ2-5,CASSQGLLAGEVETQYF,TGTGCCAGCAGCCAGGGTCTACTAGCGGGAGAGGTAGAGACCCAGTACTTC
NA,TRBV11-2,NA,TRBJ2-3,CASRILGAQRTDTQYF,TGTGCCAGCAGGATCTTGGGGGCGCAGCGCACAGATACGCAGTATTTT
NA,TRBV2,NA,TRBJ2-1,CASTASGSSYNEQFF,TGTGCCAGCACGGCTTCAGGGAGCTCCTACAATGAGCAGTTCTTC
TRBD2,TRBV29-1,NA,TRBJ2-5,CSVRAGGQETQYF,TGCAGCGTTCGGGCGGGAGGCCAAGAGACCCAGTACTTC
TRBD2,TRBV6-5,NA,TRBJ2-1,CASSSMAGGPYNEQFF,TGTGCCAGCAGTTCGATGGCGGGAGGGCCCTACAATGAGCAGTTCTTC